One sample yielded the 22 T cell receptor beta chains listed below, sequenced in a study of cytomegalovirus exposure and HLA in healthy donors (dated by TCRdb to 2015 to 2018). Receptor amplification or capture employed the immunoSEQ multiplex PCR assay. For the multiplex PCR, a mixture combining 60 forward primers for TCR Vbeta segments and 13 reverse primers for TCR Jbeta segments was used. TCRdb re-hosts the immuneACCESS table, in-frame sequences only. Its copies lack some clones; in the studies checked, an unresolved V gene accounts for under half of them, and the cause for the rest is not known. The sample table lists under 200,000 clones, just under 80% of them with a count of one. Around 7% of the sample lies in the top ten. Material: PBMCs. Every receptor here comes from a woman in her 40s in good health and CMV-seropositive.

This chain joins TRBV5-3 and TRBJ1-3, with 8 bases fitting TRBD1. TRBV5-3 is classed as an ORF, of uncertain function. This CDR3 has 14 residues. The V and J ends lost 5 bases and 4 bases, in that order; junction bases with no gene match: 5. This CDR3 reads CARRDRVSGNTIYF. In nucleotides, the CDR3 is TGTGCCAGAAGGGACAGGGTGTCCGGAAACACCATATATTTT.

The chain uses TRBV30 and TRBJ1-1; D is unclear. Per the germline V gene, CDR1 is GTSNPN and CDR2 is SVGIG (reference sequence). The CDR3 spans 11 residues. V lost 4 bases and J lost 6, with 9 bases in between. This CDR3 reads CAWIIRSEAFF. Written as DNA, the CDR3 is TGTGCCTGGATTATTCGGTCTGAAGCTTTCTTT.

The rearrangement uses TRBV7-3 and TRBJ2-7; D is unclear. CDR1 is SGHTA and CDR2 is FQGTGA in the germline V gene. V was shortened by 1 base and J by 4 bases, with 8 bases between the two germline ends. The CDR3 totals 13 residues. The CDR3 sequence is CASSLKAGYEQYF. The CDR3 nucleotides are TGTGCCAGCAGCTTAAAGGCAGGTTACGAGCAGTACTTC. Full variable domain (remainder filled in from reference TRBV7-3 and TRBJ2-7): GAGVSQTPSNKVTEKGKYVELRCDPISGHTALYWYRQSLGQGPEFLIYFQGTGAADDSGLPNDRFFAVRPEGSVSTLKIQRTERGDSAVYLCASSLKAGYEQYFGPGTRLTVT.

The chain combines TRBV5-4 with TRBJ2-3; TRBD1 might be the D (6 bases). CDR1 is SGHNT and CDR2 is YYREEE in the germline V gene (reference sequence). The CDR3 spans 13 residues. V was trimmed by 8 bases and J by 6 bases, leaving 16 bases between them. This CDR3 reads CARSVRDKDTQYF. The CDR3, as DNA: TGTGCCAGAAGCGTCCGGGACAAGGATACGCAGTATTTT.

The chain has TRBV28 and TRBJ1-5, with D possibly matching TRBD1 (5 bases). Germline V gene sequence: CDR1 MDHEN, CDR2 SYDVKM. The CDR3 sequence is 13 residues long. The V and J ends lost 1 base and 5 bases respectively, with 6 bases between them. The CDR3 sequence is CASSLLGHQPQHF. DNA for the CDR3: TGTGCCAGCAGTTTATTGGGGCATCAGCCCCAGCATTTT.

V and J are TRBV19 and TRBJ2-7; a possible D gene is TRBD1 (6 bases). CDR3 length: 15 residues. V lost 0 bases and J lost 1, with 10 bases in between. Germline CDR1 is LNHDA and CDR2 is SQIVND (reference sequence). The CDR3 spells CASSIEARGSYEQYF. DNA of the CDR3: TGTGCCAGTAGTATAGAGGCCAGGGGTTCCTACGAGCAGTACTTC.

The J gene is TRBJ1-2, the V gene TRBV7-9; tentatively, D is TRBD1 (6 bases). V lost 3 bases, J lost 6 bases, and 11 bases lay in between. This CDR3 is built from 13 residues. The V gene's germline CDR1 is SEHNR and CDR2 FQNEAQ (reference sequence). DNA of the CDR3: TGTGCCAGCAGCTTCACAGGGTTTGATGGCTACACCTTC. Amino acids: CASSFTGFDGYTF.

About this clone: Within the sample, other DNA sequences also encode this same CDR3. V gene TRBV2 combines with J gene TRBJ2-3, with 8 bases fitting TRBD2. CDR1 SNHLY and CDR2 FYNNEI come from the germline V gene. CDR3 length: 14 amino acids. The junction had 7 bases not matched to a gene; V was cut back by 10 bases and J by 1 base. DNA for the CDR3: TGTGCCACGTTCGGACTAGCTCGCACAGATACGCAGTATTTT. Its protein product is CATFGLARTDTQYF.

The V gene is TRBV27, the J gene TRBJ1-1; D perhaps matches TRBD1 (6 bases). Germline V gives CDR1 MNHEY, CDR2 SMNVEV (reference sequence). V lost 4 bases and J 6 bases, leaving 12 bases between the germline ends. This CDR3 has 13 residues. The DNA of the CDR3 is TGTGCCAGCAGTTCGGGGACAAATCCTGAAGCTTTCTTT. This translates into CASSSGTNPEAFF.

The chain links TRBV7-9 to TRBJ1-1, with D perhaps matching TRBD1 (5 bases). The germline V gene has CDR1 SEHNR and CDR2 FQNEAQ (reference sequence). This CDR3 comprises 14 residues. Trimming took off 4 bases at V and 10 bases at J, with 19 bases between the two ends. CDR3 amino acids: CASSSTGSPWGAFF. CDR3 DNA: TGTGCCAGCAGCTCTACAGGATCTCCTTGGGGAGCTTTCTTT.

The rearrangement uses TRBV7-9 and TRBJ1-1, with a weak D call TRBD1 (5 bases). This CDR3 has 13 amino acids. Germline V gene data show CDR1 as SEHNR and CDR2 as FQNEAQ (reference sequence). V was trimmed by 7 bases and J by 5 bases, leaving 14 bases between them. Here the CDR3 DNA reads TGTGCCAGCACCAAGGGGAGGGAGACTGAAGCTTTCTTT. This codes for CASTKGRETEAFF.

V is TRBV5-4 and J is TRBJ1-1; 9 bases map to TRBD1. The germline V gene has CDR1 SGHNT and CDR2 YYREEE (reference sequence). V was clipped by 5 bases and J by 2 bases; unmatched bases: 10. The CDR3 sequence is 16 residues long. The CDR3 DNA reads TGTGCCAGCAGAGACACAGGGGGCCCCCTCAACACTGAAGCTTTCTTT. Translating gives CASRDTGGPLNTEAFF. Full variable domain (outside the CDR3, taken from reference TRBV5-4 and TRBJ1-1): ETGVTQSPTHLIKTRGQQVTLRCSSQSGHNTVSWYQQALGQGPQFIFQYYREEENGRGNFPPRFSGLQFPNYSSELNVNALELDDSALYLCASRDTGGPLNTEAFFGQGTRLTVV.

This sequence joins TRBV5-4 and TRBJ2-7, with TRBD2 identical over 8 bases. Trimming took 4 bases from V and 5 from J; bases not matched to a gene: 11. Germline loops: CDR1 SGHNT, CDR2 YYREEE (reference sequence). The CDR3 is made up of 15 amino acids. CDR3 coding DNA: TGTGCCAGCAGCCCACCACCCGGGACTAGTAACGAGCAGTACTTC. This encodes CASSPPPGTSNEQYF.

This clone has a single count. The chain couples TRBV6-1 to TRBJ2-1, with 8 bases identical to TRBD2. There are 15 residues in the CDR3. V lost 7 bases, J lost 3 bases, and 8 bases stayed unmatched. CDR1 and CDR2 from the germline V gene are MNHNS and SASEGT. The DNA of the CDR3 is TGTGCCAGCAAAGGACTAGCCAATCTCTACAATGAGCAGTTCTTC. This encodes CASKGLANLYNEQFF.

CDR3 in amino acids: CASRSSILNGYTF. DNA for the CDR3: TGTGCCAGCAGAAGTTCTATCCTTAATGGCTACACCTTC. V and J are TRBV6-5 and TRBJ1-2; D is ambiguous. The V and J ends lost 6 bases and 6 bases respectively, with 14 bases between them. Germline CDR1 and CDR2: MNHEY and SVGAGI. The CDR3 extends over 13 amino acids.

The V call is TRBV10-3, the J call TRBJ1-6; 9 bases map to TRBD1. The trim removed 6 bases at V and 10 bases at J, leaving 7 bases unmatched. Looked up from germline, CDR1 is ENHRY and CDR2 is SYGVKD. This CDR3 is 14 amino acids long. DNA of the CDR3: TGTGCCATCAGGGAGACAGGGGGAGAGTCACCCCTCCACTTT. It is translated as CAIRETGGESPLHF.

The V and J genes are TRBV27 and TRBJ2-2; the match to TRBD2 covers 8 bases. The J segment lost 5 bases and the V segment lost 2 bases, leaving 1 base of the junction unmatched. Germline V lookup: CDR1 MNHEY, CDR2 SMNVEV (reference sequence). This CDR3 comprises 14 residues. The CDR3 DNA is TGTGCCAGCAGTTTACGGGAGGGGACCGGGGAGCTGTTTTTT. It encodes CASSLREGTGELFF.

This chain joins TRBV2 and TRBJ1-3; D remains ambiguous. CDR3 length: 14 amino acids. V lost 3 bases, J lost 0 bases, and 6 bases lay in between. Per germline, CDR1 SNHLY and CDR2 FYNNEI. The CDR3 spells CASSEFYSGNTIYF. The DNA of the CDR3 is TGTGCCAGCAGTGAGTTTTACTCTGGAAACACCATATATTTT.

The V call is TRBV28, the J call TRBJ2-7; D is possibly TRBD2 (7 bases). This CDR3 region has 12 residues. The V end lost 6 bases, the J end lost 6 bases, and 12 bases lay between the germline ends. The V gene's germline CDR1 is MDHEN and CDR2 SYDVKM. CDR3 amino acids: CASREGGSEQYF. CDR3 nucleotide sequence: TGTGCCAGCAGGGAGGGGGGGAGCGAGCAGTACTTC. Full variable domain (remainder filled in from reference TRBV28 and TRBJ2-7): DVKVTQSSRYLVKRTGEKVFLECVQDMDHENMFWYRQDPGLGLRLIYFSYDVKMKEKGDIPEGYSVSREKKERFSLILESASTNQTSMYLCASREGGSEQYFGPGTRLTVT.

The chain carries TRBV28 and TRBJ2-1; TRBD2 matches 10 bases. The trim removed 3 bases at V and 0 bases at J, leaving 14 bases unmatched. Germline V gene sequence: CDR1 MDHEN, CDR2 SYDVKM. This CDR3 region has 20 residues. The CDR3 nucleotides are TGTGCCAGCAGTTTGTTCGGCGAATGGCCTAGCGGGAGCTCCTACAATGAGCAGTTCTTC. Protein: CASSLFGEWPSGSSYNEQFF.

CDR3 sequence (DNA): TGTGCCAGCAGGGCGACGGGAGAAGCTTTCTTT. Protein sequence: CASRATGEAFF. The V and J genes are TRBV11-2 and TRBJ1-1; unclear D gene. Germline CDR1 and CDR2: SGHAT and FQNNGV. Between the trimmed V and J ends, which lost 6 bases and 8 bases, there was a span of 10 bases. This CDR3 is 11 amino acids long.

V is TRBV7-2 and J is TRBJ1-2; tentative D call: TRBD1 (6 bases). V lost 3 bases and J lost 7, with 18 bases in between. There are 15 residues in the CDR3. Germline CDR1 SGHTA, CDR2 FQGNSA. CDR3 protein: CASSFGLQGSRGYTF. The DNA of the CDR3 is TGTGCCAGCAGCTTTGGGCTCCAGGGGAGTCGTGGCTACACCTTC.